Sequencing of this T cell receptor (beta chain) was carried out in a study of blood T cell repertoires in COVID-19. The germline V gene encodes CDR1 SGHKS and CDR2 YYEKEE (reference sequence). V lost 0 bases and J 5 bases, leaving 11 bases between the germline ends. The CDR3 spans 14 residues. Participant age was about 18 to 100 years, and participants resided in approximately 25 US areas. Source study methods: Nucleated cell counts were estimated from reference gene primer amplification. The method was immunoSEQ multiplex PCR; TCRdb's version includes in-frame clones alone and lacks a portion of them. For V, J and clone size, that table is used; D and trimming come from the DNA. The sample includes about 200,000 clones, around 82% of them seen just once.

The sample consisted of PBMCs or T cells enriched from blood (not recorded which). The chain couples TRBV5-5 to TRBJ1-2; D unresolved. The sequence was collected from a man aged 35-49 years who had recovered from COVID-19. This CDR3 is CASSLGFREYGYTF. Written as DNA, the CDR3 is TGTGCCAGCAGCTTGGGGTTTCGAGAGTATGGCTACACCTTC.